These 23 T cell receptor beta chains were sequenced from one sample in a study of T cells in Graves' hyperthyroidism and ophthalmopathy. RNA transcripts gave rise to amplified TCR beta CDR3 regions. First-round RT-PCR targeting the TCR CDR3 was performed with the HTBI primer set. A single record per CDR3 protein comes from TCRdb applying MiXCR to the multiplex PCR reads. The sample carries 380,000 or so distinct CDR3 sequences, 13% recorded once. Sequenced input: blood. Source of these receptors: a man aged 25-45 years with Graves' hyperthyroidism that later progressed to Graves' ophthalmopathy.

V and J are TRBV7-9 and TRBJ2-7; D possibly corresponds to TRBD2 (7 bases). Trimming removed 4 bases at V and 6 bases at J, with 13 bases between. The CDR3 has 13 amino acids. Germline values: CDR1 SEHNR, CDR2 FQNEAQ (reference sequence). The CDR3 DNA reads TGTGCCAGCAGCTCGAGGGGGGGACGCGAGCAGTACTTC. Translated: CASSSRGGREQYF.

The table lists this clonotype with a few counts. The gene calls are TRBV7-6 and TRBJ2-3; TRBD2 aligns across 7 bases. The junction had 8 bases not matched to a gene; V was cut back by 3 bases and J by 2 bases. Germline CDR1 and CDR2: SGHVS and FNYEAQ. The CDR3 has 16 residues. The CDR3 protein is CASSFAGTTPTDTQYF. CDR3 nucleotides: TGTGCCAGCAGCTTTGCCGGGACTACCCCCACAGATACGCAGTATTTT. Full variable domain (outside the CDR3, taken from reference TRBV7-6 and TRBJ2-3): GAGVSQSPRYKVTKRGQDVALRCDPISGHVSLYWYRQALGQGPEFLTYFNYEAQQDKSGLPNDRFSAERPEGSISTLTIQRTEQRDSAMYRCASSFAGTTPTDTQYFGPGTRLTVL.

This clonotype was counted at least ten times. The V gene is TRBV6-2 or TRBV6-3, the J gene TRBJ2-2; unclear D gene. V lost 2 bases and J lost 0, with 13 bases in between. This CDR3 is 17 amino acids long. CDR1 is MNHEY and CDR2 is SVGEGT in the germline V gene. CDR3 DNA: TGTGCCAGCAGTTACGAAGTCTCCTCGGCGAACACCGGGGAGCTGTTTTTT. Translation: CASSYEVSSANTGELFF.

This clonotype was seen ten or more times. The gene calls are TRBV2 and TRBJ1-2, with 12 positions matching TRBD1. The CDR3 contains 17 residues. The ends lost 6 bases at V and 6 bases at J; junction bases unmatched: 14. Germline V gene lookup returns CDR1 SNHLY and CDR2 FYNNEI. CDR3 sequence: CASRNPGQGASVDGYTF. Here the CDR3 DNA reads TGTGCCAGCAGAAACCCGGGACAGGGGGCGAGTGTGGATGGCTACACCTTC. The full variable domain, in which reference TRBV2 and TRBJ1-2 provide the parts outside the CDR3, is EPEVTQTPSHQVTQMGQEVILRCVPISNHLYFYWYRQILGQKVEFLVSFYNNEISEKSEIFDDQFSVERPDGSNFTLKIRSTKLEDSAMYFCASRNPGQGASVDGYTFGSGTRLTVV.

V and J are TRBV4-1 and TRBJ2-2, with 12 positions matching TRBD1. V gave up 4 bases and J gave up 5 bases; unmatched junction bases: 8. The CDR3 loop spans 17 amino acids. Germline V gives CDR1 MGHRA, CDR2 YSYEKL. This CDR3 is CASSREPGQGATGELFF. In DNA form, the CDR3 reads TGCGCCAGCAGCCGAGAGCCGGGACAGGGGGCAACCGGGGAGCTGTTTTTT.

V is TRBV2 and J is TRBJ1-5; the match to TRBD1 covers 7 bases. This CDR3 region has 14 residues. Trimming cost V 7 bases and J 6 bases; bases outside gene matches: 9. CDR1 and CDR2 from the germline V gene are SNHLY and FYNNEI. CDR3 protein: CASKVIGGGQPQHF. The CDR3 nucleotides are TGTGCCAGCAAAGTCATAGGGGGCGGTCAGCCCCAGCATTTT. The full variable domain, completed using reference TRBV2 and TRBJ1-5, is EPEVTQTPSHQVTQMGQEVILRCVPISNHLYFYWYRQILGQKVEFLVSFYNNEISEKSEIFDDQFSVERPDGSNFTLKIRSTKLEDSAMYFCASKVIGGGQPQHFGDGTRLSIL.

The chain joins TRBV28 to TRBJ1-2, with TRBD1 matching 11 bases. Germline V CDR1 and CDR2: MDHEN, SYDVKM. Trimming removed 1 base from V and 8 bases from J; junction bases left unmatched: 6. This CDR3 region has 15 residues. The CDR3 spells CASSLSWTGGVGYTF. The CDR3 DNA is TGTGCCAGCAGTTTATCTTGGACAGGGGGCGTGGGCTACACCTTC.

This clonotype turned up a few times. As DNA, the CDR3 is TGCGCCAGCAGCTTGGCCCGGGGCGGGGGTCAATACAATGAGCAGTTCTTC. This codes for CASSLARGGGQYNEQFF. This chain joins TRBV5-1 and TRBJ2-1; 7 bases line up with TRBD2. The germline gives CDR1 SGHRS, CDR2 YFSETQ. The CDR3 is 17 amino acids. V lost 0 bases to trimming and J lost 4 bases; unmatched junction nucleotides: 10.

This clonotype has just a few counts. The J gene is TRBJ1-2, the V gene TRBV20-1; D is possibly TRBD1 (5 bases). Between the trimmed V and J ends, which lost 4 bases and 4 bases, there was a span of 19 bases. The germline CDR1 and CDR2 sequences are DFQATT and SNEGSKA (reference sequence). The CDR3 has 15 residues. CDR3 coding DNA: TGCAGTGCTATCGTAAAAGACAGATCCTTCTATGGCTACACCTTC. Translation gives CSAIVKDRSFYGYTF.

The CDR3 here is CASSPPNSNTDTQYF. CDR3 bases: TGTGCCAGCAGCCCCCCCAATAGCAACACAGATACGCAGTATTTT. The V call is TRBV9, the J call TRBJ2-3, with no clear D. Germline V gene sequence: CDR1 SGDLS, CDR2 YYNGEE. The V gene lost 4 bases and the J gene lost 2 bases, with 14 bases spanning the gap. This CDR3 is 15 amino acids long.

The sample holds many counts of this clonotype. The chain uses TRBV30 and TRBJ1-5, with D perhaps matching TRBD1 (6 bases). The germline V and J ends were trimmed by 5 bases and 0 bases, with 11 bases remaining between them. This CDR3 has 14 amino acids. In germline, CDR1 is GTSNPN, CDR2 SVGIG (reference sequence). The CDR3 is CAWDRSFSNQPQHF. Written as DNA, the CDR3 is TGTGCCTGGGACAGGAGTTTTAGCAATCAGCCCCAGCATTTT.

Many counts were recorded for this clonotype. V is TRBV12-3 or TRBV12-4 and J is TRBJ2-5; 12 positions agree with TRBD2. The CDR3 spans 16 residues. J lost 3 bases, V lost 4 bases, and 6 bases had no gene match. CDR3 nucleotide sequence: TGTGCCAGCAGTTCATCTAGCGGGGGGGAGAAAGAGACCCAGTACTTC. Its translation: CASSSSSGGEKETQYF.

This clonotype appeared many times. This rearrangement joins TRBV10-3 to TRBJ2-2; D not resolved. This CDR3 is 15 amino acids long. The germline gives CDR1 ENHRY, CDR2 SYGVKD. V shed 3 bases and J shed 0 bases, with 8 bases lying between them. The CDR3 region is CAISEPQTNTGELFF. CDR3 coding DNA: TGTGCCATCAGTGAACCCCAGACGAACACCGGGGAGCTGTTTTTT.

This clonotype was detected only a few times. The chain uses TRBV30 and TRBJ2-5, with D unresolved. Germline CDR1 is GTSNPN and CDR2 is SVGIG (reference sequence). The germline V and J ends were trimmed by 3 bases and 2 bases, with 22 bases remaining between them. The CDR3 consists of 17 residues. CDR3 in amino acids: CAWRDGILDVGQETQYF. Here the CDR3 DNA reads TGTGCCTGGAGAGATGGTATATTGGATGTCGGACAAGAGACCCAGTACTTC.

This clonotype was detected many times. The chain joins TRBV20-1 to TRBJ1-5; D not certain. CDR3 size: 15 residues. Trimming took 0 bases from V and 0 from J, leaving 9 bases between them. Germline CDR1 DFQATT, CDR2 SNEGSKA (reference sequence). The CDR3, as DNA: TGCAGTGCTAGAGATCTTAGGATTAGCAATCAGCCCCAGCATTTT. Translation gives CSARDLRISNQPQHF.

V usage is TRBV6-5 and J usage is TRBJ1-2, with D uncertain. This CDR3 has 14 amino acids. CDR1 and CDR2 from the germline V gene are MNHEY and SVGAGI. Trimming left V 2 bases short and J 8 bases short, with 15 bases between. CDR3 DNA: TGTGCCAGCAGTTACAGAGGGCGGGCGCCAGGCTACACCTTC. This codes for CASSYRGRAPGYTF.

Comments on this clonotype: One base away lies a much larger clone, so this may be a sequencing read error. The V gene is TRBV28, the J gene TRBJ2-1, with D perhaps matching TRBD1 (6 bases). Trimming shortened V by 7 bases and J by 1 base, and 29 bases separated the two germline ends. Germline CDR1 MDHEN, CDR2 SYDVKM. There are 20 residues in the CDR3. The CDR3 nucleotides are TGTGCCAGCACCTCGCGGTGGGGCAAGGTTCCGAGGGGGTCCTACAATGAGCAGTTCTTC. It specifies CASTSRWGKVPRGSYNEQFF.

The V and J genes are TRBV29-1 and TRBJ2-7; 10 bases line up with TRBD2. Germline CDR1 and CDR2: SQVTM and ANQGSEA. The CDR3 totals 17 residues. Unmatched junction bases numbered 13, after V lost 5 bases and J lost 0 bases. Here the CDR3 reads CSVQGRASSGSSYEQYF. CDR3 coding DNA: TGCAGCGTTCAGGGCAGGGCTTCTAGCGGGAGCTCCTACGAGCAGTACTTC.

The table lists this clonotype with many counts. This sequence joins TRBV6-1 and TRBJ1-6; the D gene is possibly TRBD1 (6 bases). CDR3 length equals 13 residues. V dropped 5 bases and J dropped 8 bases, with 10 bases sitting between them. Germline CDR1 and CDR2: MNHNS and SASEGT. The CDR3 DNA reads TGTGCCAGCAGTTACGCAGGGGATTCACCCCTCCACTTT. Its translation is CASSYAGDSPLHF.

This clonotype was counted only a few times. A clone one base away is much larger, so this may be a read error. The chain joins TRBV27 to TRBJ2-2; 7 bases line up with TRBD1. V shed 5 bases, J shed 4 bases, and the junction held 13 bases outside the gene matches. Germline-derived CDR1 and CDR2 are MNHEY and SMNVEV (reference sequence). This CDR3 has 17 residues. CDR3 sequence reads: CASSEHRGAGITGELFF. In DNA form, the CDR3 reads TGTGCCAGCAGTGAGCACAGGGGAGCAGGGATCACCGGGGAGCTGTTTTTT.

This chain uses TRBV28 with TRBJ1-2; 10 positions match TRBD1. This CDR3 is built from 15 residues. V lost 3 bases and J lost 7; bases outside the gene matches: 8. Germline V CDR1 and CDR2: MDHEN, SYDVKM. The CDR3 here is CASSFSSTGGGGYTF. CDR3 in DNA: TGTGCCAGCAGTTTCTCCTCGACAGGGGGCGGTGGCTACACCTTC.

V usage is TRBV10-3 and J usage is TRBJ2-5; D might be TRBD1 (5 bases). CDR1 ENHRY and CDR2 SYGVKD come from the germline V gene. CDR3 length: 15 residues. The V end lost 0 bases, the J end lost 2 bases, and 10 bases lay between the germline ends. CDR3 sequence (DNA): TGTGCCATCAGTGAGTCGTACAGGTTACAAGAGACCCAGTACTTC. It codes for CAISESYRLQETQYF.

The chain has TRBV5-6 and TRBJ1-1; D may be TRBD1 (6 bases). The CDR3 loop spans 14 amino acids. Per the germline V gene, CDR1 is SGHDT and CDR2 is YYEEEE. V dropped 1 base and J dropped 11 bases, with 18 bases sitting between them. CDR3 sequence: CASSLRGADFGAFF. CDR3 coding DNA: TGTGCCAGCAGCTTGCGGGGGGCGGATTTCGGTGCTTTCTTT.